This T cell receptor beta chain was observed in a study of blood T cell repertoires in COVID-19. Study background: T cells, B-cell-depleted T cells, or PBMCs supplied cDNA or gDNA.

Per the study methods: Reference gene primer amplification gave nucleated cell count estimates. The table came from immunoSEQ multiplex PCR; TCRdb's copy has only in-frame clones and leaves some out. V and J calls and clone size are copied from that table; D and trimming were computed from the DNA. The sample shows about 350,000 clones, 88% of them seen only once. The CDR3 is 13 amino acids. Germline V gene data show CDR1 as SQVTM and CDR2 as ANQGSEA. The V segment lost 6 bases and the J segment 2 bases; nucleotides outside the gene matches: 3. The sequence was obtained from a woman aged 65 to 85 with COVID-19, enrolled during active disease. The sequenced sample consisted of peripheral blood. The chain couples TRBV29-1 to TRBJ1-3, with TRBD1 matching over 8 bases. CDR3 sequence (DNA): TGCAGCGTCGCAGGGGGCCCTGGAAACACCATATATTTT. It encodes CSVAGGPGNTIYF.